This TCR beta chain was identified in a study of control samples from healthy donors and cancer patients. This CDR3 contains 16 residues. V was pared by 2 bases and J by 3 bases, with 6 bases of the junction left unmatched. Germline V gives CDR1 MNHEY, CDR2 SVGAGI. Produced via immunoSEQ multiplex PCR; TCRdb's table is partial and in-frame only. Its listing shows fewer than 200,000 clones. This rearrangement joins TRBV6-5 to TRBJ1-4; the match to TRBD1 covers 7 bases. The specimen sequenced was blood. The clonotype was recovered from a woman younger than 45 in good health. CDR3 region: CASSYSRTGPNEKLFF. CDR3 bases: TGTGCCAGCAGTTACAGCCGGACAGGTCCTAATGAAAAACTGTTTTTT.